This is a list of T cell receptor beta chains from one sample in a study of graft-versus-host responses after intestinal transplantation. Data came from immunoSEQ multiplex PCR; TCRdb stores just in-frame clones and leaves some out. The table records 75,000 to 100,000 clones, around nine tenths of them present only once. The sequenced sample was PBMCs, obtained roughly 450 days after intestinal transplant. The receptors stem from a human patient who received an intestinal transplant, so some T cells may come from the graft donor. CDR3s leave out the opening cysteine and the closing phenylalanine or tryptophan. Fields, in order: CDR3 protein, V gene, J gene.

CDR3aa: ASSLPDTGHEQF; v_gene: TRBV5-1; j_gene: TRBJ2-1
CDR3aa: ASSQAGTGRDEQY; v_gene: TRBV4-1; j_gene: TRBJ2-7
CDR3aa: ASSPGLAVNTGELF; v_gene: TRBV7-8; j_gene: TRBJ2-2
CDR3aa: ASSPPGPGFRGYT; v_gene: TRBV18; j_gene: TRBJ1-2
CDR3aa: ASSWVGEKLF; v_gene: TRBV5-6; j_gene: TRBJ1-4
CDR3aa: ASSQGGGVIATQY; v_gene: TRBV4-1; j_gene: TRBJ2-5
CDR3aa: ASTGGWRTYGYT; v_gene: TRBV19; j_gene: TRBJ1-2
CDR3aa: ASSLDRNSPLH; v_gene: TRBV11-2; j_gene: TRBJ1-6
CDR3aa: ASSFFGADSYGYT; v_gene: TRBV5-1; j_gene: TRBJ1-2
CDR3aa: ASSRGDRANSPLH; v_gene: TRBV4-1; j_gene: TRBJ1-6
CDR3aa: ASSQDASGRDSYEQY; v_gene: TRBV4-1; j_gene: TRBJ2-7
CDR3aa: ASSATGTSGVHTDTQY; v_gene: TRBV5-1; j_gene: TRBJ2-3
CDR3aa: AISPGAGPTLGGYT; v_gene: TRBV10-3; j_gene: TRBJ1-2
CDR3aa: SAPRVTEAF; v_gene: TRBV20-1; j_gene: TRBJ1-1
CDR3aa: ASSVGGASTGELF; v_gene: TRBV9; j_gene: TRBJ2-2